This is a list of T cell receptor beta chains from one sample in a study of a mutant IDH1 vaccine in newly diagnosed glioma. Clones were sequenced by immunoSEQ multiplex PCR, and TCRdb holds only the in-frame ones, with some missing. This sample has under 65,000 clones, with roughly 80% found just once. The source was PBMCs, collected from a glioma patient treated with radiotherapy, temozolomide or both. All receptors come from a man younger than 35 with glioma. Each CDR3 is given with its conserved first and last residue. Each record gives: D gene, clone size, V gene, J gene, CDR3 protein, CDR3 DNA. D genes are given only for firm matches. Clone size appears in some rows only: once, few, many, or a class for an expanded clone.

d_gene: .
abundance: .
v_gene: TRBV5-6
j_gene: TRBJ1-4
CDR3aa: CASSSLQGTNEKLFF
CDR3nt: TGTGCCAGCAGCTCTCTACAGGGAACTAATGAAAAACTGTTTTTT

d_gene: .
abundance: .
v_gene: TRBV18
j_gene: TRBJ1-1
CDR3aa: CASSLQPTGTTEAFF
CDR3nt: TGTGCCAGCTCCCTACAGCCCACAGGGACCACTGAAGCTTTCTTT

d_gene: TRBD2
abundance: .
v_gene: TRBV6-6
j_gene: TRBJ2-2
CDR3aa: CASSRTSGNTGELFF
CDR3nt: TGTGCCAGCAGCAGGACTAGCGGGAACACCGGGGAGCTGTTTTTT

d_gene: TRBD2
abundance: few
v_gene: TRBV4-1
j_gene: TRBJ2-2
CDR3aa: CASSQVGLAANTGELFF
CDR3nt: TGCGCCAGCAGCCAAGTAGGACTAGCGGCGAACACCGGGGAGCTGTTTTTT

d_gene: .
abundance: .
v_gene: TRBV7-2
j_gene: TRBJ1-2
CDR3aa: CASSSDGGDYGYTF
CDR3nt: TGTGCCAGCAGCTCGGACGGCGGAGACTATGGCTACACCTTC

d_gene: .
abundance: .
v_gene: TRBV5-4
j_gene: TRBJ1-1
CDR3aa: CASGGAVTEAFF
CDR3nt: TGTGCCAGCGGGGGGGCTGTAACTGAAGCTTTCTTT

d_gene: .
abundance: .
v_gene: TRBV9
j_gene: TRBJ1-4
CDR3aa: CASSLQTGLREKLFF
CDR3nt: TGTGCCAGCAGCCTGCAGACAGGCCTGCGAGAAAAACTGTTTTTT

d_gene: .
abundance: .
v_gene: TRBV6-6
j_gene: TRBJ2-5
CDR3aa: CASRRTGSQETQYF
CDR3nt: TGTGCCAGCAGGCGAACAGGTAGCCAAGAGACCCAGTACTTC

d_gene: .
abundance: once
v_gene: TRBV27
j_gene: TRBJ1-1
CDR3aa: CASSPGAFSSEAFF
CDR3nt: TGTGCCAGCAGTCCAGGGGCATTCTCGAGCGAAGCTTTCTTT

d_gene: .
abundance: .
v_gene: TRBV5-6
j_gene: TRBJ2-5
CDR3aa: CASSLLLAQETQYF
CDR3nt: TGTGCCAGCAGCTTGTTACTAGCTCAAGAGACCCAGTACTTC

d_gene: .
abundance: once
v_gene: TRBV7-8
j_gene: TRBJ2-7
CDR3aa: CASSLLGFVEGATEQYF
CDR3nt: TGTGCCAGCAGCTTATTAGGTTTCGTGGAGGGGGCCACCGAGCAGTACTTC

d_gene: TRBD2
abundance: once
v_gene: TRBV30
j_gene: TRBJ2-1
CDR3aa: CAWRTSGTSGGDQFF
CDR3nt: TGTGCCTGGCGTACCTCCGGGACTAGCGGGGGTGATCAGTTCTTC

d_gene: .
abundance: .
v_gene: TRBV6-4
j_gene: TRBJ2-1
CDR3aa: CASTPTGYNEQFF
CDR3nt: TGTGCCAGCACCCCGACAGGTTACAATGAGCAGTTCTTC

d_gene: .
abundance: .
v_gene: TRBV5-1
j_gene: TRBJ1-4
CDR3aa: CASSLAVGVSNEKLFF
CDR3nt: TGCGCCAGCAGCTTGGCCGTGGGGGTCTCTAATGAAAAACTGTTTTTT

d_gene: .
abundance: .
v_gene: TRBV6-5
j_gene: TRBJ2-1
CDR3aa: CASSYSKQSPMNEQFF
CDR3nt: TGTGCCAGCAGTTACTCGAAACAAAGCCCAATGAATGAGCAGTTCTTC

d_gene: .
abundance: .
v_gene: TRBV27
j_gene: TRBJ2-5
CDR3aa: CASSFPEAQYF
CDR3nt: TGTGCCAGCAGTTTTCCGGAGGCCCAGTACTTC

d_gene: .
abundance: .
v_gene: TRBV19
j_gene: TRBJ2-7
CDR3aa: CASRDTLTYEQYF
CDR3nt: TGTGCCAGTCGGGACACCCTTACCTACGAGCAGTACTTC

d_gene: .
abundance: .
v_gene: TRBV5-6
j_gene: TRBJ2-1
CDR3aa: CASSLLQVLRDEQFF
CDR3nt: TGTGCCAGCAGCTTATTACAGGTCCTAAGGGATGAGCAGTTCTTC

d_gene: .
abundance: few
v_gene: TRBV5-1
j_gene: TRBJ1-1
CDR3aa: CASSLTLGENTEAFF
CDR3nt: TGCGCCAGCAGCTTGACTTTAGGAGAGAACACTGAAGCTTTCTTT

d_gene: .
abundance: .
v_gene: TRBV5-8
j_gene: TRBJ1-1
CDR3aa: CASSLDSGGVMNTEAFF
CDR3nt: TGTGCCAGCAGCTTGGATTCTGGGGGTGTGATGAACACTGAAGCTTTCTTT

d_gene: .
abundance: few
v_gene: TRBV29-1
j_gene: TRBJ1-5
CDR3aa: CSVRGAINQPQHF
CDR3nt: TGCAGCGTCCGCGGAGCGATCAATCAGCCCCAGCATTTT

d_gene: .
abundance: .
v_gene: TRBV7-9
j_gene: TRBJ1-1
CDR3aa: CASSLRNLNTEAFF
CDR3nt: TGTGCCAGCAGCTTGAGGAACCTCAACACTGAAGCTTTCTTT

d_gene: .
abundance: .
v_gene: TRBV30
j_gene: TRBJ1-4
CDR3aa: CAWSEEQGLNEKLFF
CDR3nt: TGTGCCTGGAGCGAAGAGCAGGGCCTTAATGAAAAACTGTTTTTT

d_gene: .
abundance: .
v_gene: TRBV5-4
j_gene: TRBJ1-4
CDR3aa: CASSPGWVGKLFF
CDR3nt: TGTGCCAGCAGCCCAGGGTGGGTAGGAAAACTGTTTTTT

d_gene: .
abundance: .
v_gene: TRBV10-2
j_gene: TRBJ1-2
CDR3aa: CASIPTGANYGYTF
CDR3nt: TGCGCCAGCATTCCGACAGGAGCGAACTATGGCTACACCTTC

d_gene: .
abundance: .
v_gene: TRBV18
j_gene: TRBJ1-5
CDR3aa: CASSPGRNQPQHF
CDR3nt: TGTGCCAGCTCACCGGGCCGCAATCAGCCCCAGCATTTT

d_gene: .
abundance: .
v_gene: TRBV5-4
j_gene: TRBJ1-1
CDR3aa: CASSLEQGSTEAFF
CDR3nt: TGTGCCAGCAGCTTGGAACAGGGCAGCACTGAAGCTTTCTTT

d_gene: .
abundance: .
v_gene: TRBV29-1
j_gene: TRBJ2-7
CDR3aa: CSVSSTLPAYEQYF
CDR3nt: TGCAGCGTGTCCTCGACTCTCCCCGCGTACGAGCAGTACTTC

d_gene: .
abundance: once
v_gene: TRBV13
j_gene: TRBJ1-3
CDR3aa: CASSLGQGIGNTIYF
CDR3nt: TGTGCCAGCAGCTTAGGACAGGGAATCGGAAACACCATATATTTT

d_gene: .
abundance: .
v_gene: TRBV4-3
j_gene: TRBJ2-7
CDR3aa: CASSQDKQAYEQYF
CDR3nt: TGCGCCAGCAGCCAAGATAAGCAGGCCTACGAGCAGTACTTC

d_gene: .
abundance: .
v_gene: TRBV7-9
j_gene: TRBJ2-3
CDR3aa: CASSSHRSGGLSTDTQYF
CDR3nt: TGTGCCAGCAGCTCCCACCGGTCGGGGGGCCTCTCCACAGATACGCAGTATTTT

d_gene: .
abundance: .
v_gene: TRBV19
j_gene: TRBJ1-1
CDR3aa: CASSSGGRNTEAFF
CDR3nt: TGTGCCAGTAGTAGCGGGGGAAGGAACACTGAAGCTTTCTTT

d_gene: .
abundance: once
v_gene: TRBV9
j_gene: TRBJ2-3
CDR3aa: CASSVVVGNTDTQYF
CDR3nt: TGTGCCAGCAGCGTAGTTGTAGGGAACACAGATACGCAGTATTTT

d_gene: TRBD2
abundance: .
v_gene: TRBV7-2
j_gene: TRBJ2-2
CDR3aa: CASSFSSGGAANTGELFF
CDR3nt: TGTGCCAGCAGCTTCTCTAGCGGGGGGGCCGCGAACACCGGGGAGCTGTTTTTT

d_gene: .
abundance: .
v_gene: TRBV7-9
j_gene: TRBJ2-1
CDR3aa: CASSVRVGTYNEQFF
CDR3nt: TGTGCCAGCAGCGTTCGGGTAGGAACCTACAATGAGCAGTTCTTC

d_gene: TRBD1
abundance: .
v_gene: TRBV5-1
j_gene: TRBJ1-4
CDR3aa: CASTHSGTDSSQTLFF
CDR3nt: TGCGCCAGCACCCATTCCGGGACAGATTCGTCCCAAACGCTGTTTTTT

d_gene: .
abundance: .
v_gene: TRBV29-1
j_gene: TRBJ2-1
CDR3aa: CSVEGAGDNEQFF
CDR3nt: TGCAGCGTTGAGGGGGCAGGGGACAATGAGCAGTTCTTC

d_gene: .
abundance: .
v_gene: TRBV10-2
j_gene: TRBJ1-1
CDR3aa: CASSAGLFNTEAFF
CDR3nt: TGCGCCAGCAGCGCAGGACTTTTTAACACTGAAGCTTTCTTT

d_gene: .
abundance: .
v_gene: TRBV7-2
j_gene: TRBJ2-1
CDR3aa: CASSSPTGYNEQFF
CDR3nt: TGTGCCAGCAGCTCCCCTACGGGCTACAATGAGCAGTTCTTC

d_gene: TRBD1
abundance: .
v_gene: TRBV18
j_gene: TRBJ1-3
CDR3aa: CASSPGQVSGNTIYF
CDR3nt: TGTGCCAGCTCACCGGGACAGGTCTCTGGAAACACCATATATTTT

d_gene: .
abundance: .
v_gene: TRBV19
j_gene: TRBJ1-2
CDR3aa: CASKNRDRNNYGYTF
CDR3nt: TGTGCCAGTAAGAATCGGGACCGAAATAACTATGGCTACACCTTC